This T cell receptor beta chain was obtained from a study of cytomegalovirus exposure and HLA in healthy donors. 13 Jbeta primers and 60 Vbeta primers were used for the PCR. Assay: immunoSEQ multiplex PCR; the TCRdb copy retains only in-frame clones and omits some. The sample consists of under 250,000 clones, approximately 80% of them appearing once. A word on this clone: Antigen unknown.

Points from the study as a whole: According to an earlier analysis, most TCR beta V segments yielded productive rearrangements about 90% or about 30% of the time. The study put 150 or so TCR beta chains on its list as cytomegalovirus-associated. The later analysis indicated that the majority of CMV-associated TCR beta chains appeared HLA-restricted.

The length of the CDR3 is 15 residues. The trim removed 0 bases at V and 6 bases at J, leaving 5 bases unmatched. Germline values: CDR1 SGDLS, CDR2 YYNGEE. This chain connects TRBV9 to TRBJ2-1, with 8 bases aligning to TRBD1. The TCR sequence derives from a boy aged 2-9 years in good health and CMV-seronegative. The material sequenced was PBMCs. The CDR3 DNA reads TGTGCCAGCAGCGTAGCACCGACAGGGGCCAATGAGCAGTTCTTC. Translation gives CASSVAPTGANEQFF.